The 6 T cell receptor beta chains below were found in one sample sequenced in a study of siplizumab effects on memory and regulatory T cells. Generated by immunoSEQ multiplex PCR, the TCRdb table keeps only in-frame clones and is missing some. This table has approximately 100,000 clones, about 91% appearing once. Sequenced: CD4+ T cells sorted from blood. The source is a human donor in good health. Some clones in this sample may be carry-over from other donors' samples.

J is TRBJ2-7 and V is TRBV7-9, with D perhaps TRBD1 (6 bases). This CDR3 spans 12 amino acids. V was pared by 4 bases and J by 7 bases, with 11 bases between. CDR1 is SEHNR and CDR2 is FQNEAQ in the germline V gene (reference sequence). CDR3 amino acids: CASSSTGIEQYF. The CDR3 nucleotides read TGTGCCAGCAGCTCCACAGGGATTGAGCAGTACTTC.

The rearrangement links TRBV4-2 to TRBJ2-7, with 8 bases identical to TRBD2. Looked up from germline, CDR1 is LGHNA and CDR2 is YNFKEQ. After removal of 6 bases from V and 4 bases from J, the junction contained 5 bases not matched to a gene. This CDR3 has 13 residues. The CDR3 here is CASSLERGYEQYF. Written as DNA, the CDR3 is TGTGCCAGCAGTCTCGAGCGGGGGTACGAGCAGTACTTC.

This chain links TRBV6-1 with TRBJ2-5; 10 positions agree with TRBD1. Trimming removed 5 bases from V and 2 bases from J; junction bases left unmatched: 5. Germline values: CDR1 MNHNS, CDR2 SASEGT. The length of the CDR3 is 15 residues. As DNA, the CDR3 is TGTGCCAGCAGTTGGGACAGGGGCCTTCAAGAGACCCAGTACTTC. It specifies CASSWDRGLQETQYF.

The rearrangement links TRBV10-1 to TRBJ2-2, with TRBD1 matching over 9 bases. Looked up from germline, CDR1 is WNHNN and CDR2 is SYGVQD (reference sequence). Trimming removed 2 bases from V and 3 bases from J; junction bases left unmatched: 4. The CDR3 covers 16 residues. In DNA, the CDR3 is TGCGCCAGCAGTGAGCTCCGGACAGGGGACACCGGGGAGCTGTTTTTT. This codes for CASSELRTGDTGELFF.

This chain connects TRBV7-9 to TRBJ1-5; D is perhaps TRBD1 (5 bases). V dropped 5 bases and J dropped 1 base, with 9 bases sitting between them. Per the germline V gene, CDR1 is SEHNR and CDR2 is FQNEAQ (reference sequence). CDR3 length equals 14 residues. CDR3 loop: CASSLGPSNQPQHF. The CDR3 nucleotides are TGTGCCAGCAGCCTGGGACCGAGCAATCAGCCCCAGCATTTT.

The chain couples TRBV30 to TRBJ1-3, with D unresolved. CDR3 length: 14 residues. Between the trimmed V and J ends, which lost 2 bases and 0 bases, there was a span of 8 bases. Germline loops: CDR1 GTSNPN, CDR2 SVGIG (reference sequence). This chain's CDR3 is CAWSRGISGNTIYF. The CDR3 DNA reads TGTGCCTGGAGTAGAGGGATCTCTGGAAACACCATATATTTT.